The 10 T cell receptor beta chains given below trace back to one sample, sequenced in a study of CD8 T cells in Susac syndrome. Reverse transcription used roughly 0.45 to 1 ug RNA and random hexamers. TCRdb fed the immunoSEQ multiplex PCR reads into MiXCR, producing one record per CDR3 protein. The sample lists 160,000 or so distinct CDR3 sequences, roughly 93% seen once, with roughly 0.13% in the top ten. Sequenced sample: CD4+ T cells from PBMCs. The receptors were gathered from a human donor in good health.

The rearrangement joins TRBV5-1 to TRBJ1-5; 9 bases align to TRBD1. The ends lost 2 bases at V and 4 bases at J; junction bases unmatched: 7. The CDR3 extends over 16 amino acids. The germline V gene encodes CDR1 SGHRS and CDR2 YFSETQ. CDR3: CASSFAPGQGNQPQHF. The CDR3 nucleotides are TGCGCCAGCAGCTTTGCCCCGGGACAGGGAAATCAGCCCCAGCATTTT.

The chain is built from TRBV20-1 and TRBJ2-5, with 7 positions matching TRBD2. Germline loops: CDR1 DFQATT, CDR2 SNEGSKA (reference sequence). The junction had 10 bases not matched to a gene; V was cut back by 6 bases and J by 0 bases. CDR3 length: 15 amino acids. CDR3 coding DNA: TGCAGTGCCAAACCCCGGGGAGGGTACCAAGAGACCCAGTACTTC. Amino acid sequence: CSAKPRGGYQETQYF.

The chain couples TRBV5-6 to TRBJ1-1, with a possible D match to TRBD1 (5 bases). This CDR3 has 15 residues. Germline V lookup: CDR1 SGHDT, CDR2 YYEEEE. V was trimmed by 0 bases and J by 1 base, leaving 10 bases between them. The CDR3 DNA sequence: TGTGCCAGCAGCTTGGGACAGCCGACGAACACTGAAGCTTTCTTT. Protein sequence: CASSLGQPTNTEAFF.

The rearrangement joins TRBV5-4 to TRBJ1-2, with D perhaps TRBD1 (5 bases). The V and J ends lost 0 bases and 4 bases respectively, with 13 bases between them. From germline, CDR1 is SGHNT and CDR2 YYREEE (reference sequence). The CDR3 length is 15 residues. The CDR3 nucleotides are TGTGCCAGCAGCTTGGGGGGGGAGCAGTCCTATGGCTACACCTTC. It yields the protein CASSLGGEQSYGYTF.

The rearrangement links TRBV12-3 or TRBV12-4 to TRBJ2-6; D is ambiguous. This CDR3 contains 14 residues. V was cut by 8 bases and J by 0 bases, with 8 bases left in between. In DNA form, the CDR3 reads TGTGCCAGCGAGGAGACCTCTGGGGCCAACGTCCTGACTTTC. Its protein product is CASEETSGANVLTF.

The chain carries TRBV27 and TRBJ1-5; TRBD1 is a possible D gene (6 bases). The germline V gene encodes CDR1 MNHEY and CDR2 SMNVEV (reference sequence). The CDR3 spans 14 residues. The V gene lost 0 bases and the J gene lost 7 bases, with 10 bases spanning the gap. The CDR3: CASSLSGGGQPQHF. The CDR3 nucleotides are TGTGCCAGCAGTTTATCAGGAGGGGGGCAGCCCCAGCATTTT.

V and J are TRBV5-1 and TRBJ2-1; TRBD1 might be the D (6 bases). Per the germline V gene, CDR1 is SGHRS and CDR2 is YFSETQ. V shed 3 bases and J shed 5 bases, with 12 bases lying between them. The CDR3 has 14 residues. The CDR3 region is CASSSGTRDNEQFF. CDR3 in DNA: TGCGCCAGCAGCTCTGGGACAAGGGACAATGAGCAGTTCTTC.

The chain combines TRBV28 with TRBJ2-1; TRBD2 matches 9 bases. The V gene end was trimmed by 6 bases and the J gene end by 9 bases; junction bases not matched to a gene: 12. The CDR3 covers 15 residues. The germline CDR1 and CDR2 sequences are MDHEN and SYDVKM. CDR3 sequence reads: CASSSPSGGRGEQFF. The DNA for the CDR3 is TGTGCCAGCAGCTCCCCGAGCGGGGGGCGCGGTGAGCAGTTCTTC.

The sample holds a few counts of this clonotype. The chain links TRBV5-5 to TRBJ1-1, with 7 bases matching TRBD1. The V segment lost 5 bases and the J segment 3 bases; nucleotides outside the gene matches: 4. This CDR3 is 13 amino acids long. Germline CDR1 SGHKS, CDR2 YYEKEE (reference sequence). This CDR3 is CASRLDRDTEAFF. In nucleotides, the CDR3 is TGTGCCAGCAGACTTGACAGGGACACTGAAGCTTTCTTT. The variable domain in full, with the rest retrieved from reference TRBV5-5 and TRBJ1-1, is DAGVTQSPTHLIKTRGQQVTLRCSPISGHKSVSWYQQVLGQGPQFIFQYYEKEERGRGNFPDRFSARQFPNYSSELNVNALLLGDSALYLCASRLDRDTEAFFGQGTRLTVV.

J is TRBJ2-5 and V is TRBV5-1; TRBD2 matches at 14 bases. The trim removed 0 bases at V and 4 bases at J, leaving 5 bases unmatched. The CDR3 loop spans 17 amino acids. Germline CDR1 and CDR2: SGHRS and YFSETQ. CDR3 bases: TGCGCCAGCAGCTTGGCCGGGACTAGCGGGGGAGGAGAGACCCAGTACTTC. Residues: CASSLAGTSGGGETQYF.